These 2 T cell receptor beta chains share one sample of origin, sequenced in a study of cytomegalovirus exposure and HLA in healthy donors. The primer mix had 60 Vbeta and 13 Jbeta primers. The assay was immunoSEQ multiplex PCR, and TCRdb's table has in-frame clones only and misses some. The table includes fewer than 90,000 clones, 75% to 80% detected once. Sequenced: PBMCs. The source of these receptors is a female donor in good health and CMV-seronegative.

The chain joins TRBV2 to TRBJ1-3; 7 bases are a match to TRBD1. J gave up 4 bases and V 9 bases, and 6 bases lay outside the gene matches. Germline-derived CDR1 and CDR2 are SNHLY and FYNNEI. The CDR3 runs to 13 residues. The DNA of the CDR3 is TGTGCCAGTCATGACAGGGCCGGAAACACCATATATTTT. Translated: CASHDRAGNTIYF.

This clone was counted once. This chain links TRBV2 with TRBJ2-1; TRBD2 matches at 11 bases. V was pared by 3 bases and J by 12 bases, with 13 bases of the junction left unmatched. Germline V gene lookup returns CDR1 SNHLY and CDR2 FYNNEI. This CDR3 region has 16 residues. CDR3 nucleotides: TGTGCCAGCAGTGACGATATACTAGCGGGAGTGGTACCGCAGTTCTTC. Its translation: CASSDDILAGVVPQFF.